These T cell receptor beta chains were read from a single sample in a study of CD8+CD57+ T cells in acquired aplastic anemia. TCRdb reprocessed the reads via MiXCR and lists one record per CDR3 protein. The sample lists roughly 220,000 distinct CDR3 sequences, approximately 60% occurring once. The material sequenced was sorted CD4+, CD8+, or CD8+CD57+ T cells (not recorded which) from PBMCs. These receptors came from a human donor with aplastic anemia. CDR3s include the opening cysteine and the closing phenylalanine or tryptophan. D genes are given only for firm matches. Part of the rows lack a size; the others show once, few, many or a class for expanded clones.

D	size	V	length	J	CDR3	DNA
NA	once	TRBV10-3	13	TRBJ1-1	CAISESPGDEAFF	TGTGCCATCAGTGAGTCTCCAGGGGATGAAGCTTTCTTT
TRBD1	NA	TRBV19	13	TRBJ1-6	CASNEGARSPLHF	TGTGCCAGTAATGAGGGGGCAAGATCACCCCTCCACTTT
NA	NA	TRBV19	14	TRBJ2-3	CASSIDGPRDTQYF	TGTGCCAGTAGTATAGATGGGCCGCGAGATACGCAGTATTTT
NA	NA	TRBV11-2	15	TRBJ2-7	CASSNPGEGTYEQYF	TGTGCCAGCAGCAACCCAGGGGAAGGAACCTACGAGCAGTACTTC
NA	NA	TRBV6-1	13	TRBJ2-7	CASSEVTSYEQYF	TGTGCCAGCAGTGAAGTTACCTCCTACGAGCAGTACTTC
NA	NA	TRBV29-1	12	TRBJ2-5	CSVLQGSGTQYF	TGCAGCGTTCTCCAAGGGAGCGGGACCCAGTACTTC
NA	once	TRBV7-3	14	TRBJ2-1	CASSKQDILDEQFF	TGTGCCAGCAGTAAGCAGGACATTCTGGATGAGCAGTTCTTC
TRBD1	NA	TRBV25-1	15	TRBJ2-2	CASGGTGMLSGELFF	TGTGCCAGCGGAGGGACAGGGATGTTGTCCGGGGAGCTGTTTTTT
NA	NA	TRBV2	15	TRBJ1-5	CASSLGAGFNQPQHF	TGTGCCAGCAGTTTAGGGGCAGGGTTCAATCAGCCCCAGCATTTT
NA	NA	TRBV14	15	TRBJ2-5	CASSQVRQGGETQYF	TGTGCCAGCAGCCAAGTTCGACAGGGAGGCGAGACCCAGTACTTC
TRBD2	NA	TRBV11-1	15	TRBJ2-1	CASSVSGGAFNEQFF	TGTGCCAGCAGCGTTAGCGGGGGGGCGTTCAATGAGCAATTCTTC
NA	NA	TRBV4-2	15	TRBJ1-2	CASSQVVGQGYGYTF	TGTGCCAGCAGCCAAGTGGTCGGGCAGGGCTATGGCTACACCTTC
NA	many	TRBV6-6	16	TRBJ2-2	CASSYSNGQNTGELFF	TGTGCCAGCAGTTACTCGAACGGGCAGAACACCGGGGAGCTGTTTTTT
NA	NA	TRBV9	16	TRBJ1-6	CASSGKQVNYNSPLHF	TGTGCCAGCAGCGGCAAACAGGTGAACTATAATTCACCCCTCCACTTT
NA	NA	TRBV5-6	13	TRBJ2-7	CASSNRDSYEQYF	TGTGCCAGCAGCAACCGAGATTCCTACGAGCAGTACTTC
NA	few	TRBV19	12	TRBJ2-3	CASSRQFDTQYF	TGTGCCAGTAGTAGACAGTTCGATACGCAGTATTTT
TRBD1	NA	TRBV5-1	14	TRBJ1-1	CASSFPGGGTEAFF	TGCGCCAGCAGCTTTCCAGGGGGCGGCACTGAAGCTTTCTTT
NA	many	TRBV19	13	TRBJ1-2	CASSIWGQDGYTF	TGTGCCAGTAGTATTTGGGGGCAGGATGGCTACACCTTC
NA	few	TRBV29-1	13	TRBJ2-7	CSAVKGTGYEQYF	TGCAGCGCTGTGAAGGGTACAGGCTACGAGCAGTACTTC
NA	NA	TRBV6-5	14	TRBJ1-1	CASSYGDIGTEAFF	TGTGCCAGCAGTTACGGCGACATAGGCACTGAAGCTTTCTTT
TRBD1	NA	TRBV19	14	TRBJ1-6	CASRQTGGFSPLHF	TGTGCCAGTAGACAGACAGGGGGCTTTTCACCCCTCCACTTT
NA	NA	TRBV10-3	13	TRBJ1-1	CAISYGQNTEAFF	TGTGCCATCAGTTATGGACAGAACACTGAAGCTTTCTTT
NA	NA	TRBV7-9	15	TRBJ1-3	CASSLAGISGNTIYF	TGTGCCAGCAGCTTAGCCGGAATCTCTGGAAACACCATATATTTT
NA	NA	TRBV20-1	14	TRBJ2-3	CSASRTLSTDTQYF	TGCAGTGCTAGCCGGACGTTGAGCACAGATACGCAGTATTTT
NA	NA	TRBV19	15	TRBJ1-4	CASKPTGATNEKLFF	TGTGCCAGTAAACCAACGGGTGCAACTAATGAAAAACTGTTTTTT
TRBD1	few	TRBV7-2	11	TRBJ1-1	CASSSRQGAFF	TGTGCCAGCAGCTCCAGACAGGGAGCTTTCTTT
NA	many	TRBV20-1	15	TRBJ1-5	CSARDPIPSNQPQHF	TGCAGTGCTAGAGATCCAATCCCTAGCAATCAGCCCCAGCATTTT
NA	few	TRBV5-4	14	TRBJ2-7	CASSLSPGSYEQYF	TGTGCCAGCAGCTTGAGTCCAGGGTCGTACGAGCAGTACTTC
NA	NA	TRBV24-1	15	TRBJ2-3	CATSEGGASTDTQYF	TGTGCCACCAGTGAAGGGGGGGCCAGCACAGATACGCAGTATTTT
NA	NA	TRBV12-3/TRBV12-4	13	TRBJ2-5	CASSQEYQETQYF	TGTGCCAGCAGTCAAGAATACCAAGAGACCCAGTACTTC
TRBD1	NA	TRBV29-1	13	TRBJ2-7	CSVAGQGNYEQYF	TGCAGCGTCGCGGGACAGGGGAACTACGAGCAGTACTTC
NA	NA	TRBV20-1	13	TRBJ1-6	CSAPMGSNSPLHF	TGCAGTGCTCCCATGGGCAGCAATTCACCCCTCCACTTT
NA	once	TRBV5-6	14	TRBJ1-1	CASSFYRQNTEAFF	TGTGCCAGCAGCTTTTACAGACAAAACACTGAAGCTTTCTTT
NA	many	TRBV5-1	13	TRBJ1-2	CASSLLSGQGYTF	TGCGCCAGCAGCTTGTTATCGGGTCAAGGCTACACCTTC
TRBD1	many	TRBV9	15	TRBJ1-1	CASSVSGTENTEAFF	TGTGCCAGCAGCGTTTCCGGGACAGAGAACACTGAAGCTTTCTTT
TRBD1	NA	TRBV6-1	16	TRBJ2-3	CASSKTGGDVRDTQYF	TGTGCCAGCAGTAAGACAGGGGGTGATGTCAGAGATACGCAGTATTTT
NA	NA	TRBV10-3	12	TRBJ1-5	CAINEGDQSQHF	TGTGCCATCAATGAGGGGGATCAGTCCCAGCATTTT
NA	NA	TRBV29-1	13	TRBJ1-2	CSVIGGTNYGYTF	TGCAGCGTTATAGGGGGGACTAACTATGGCTACACCTTC
NA	NA	TRBV20-1	11	TRBJ1-2	CSARRKGGYTF	TGCAGTGCTAGGAGGAAAGGGGGCTACACCTTC
TRBD2	NA	TRBV7-8	15	TRBJ2-7	CASSLGTSGGYGQYF	TGTGCCAGCAGCTTGGGGACTAGCGGGGGCTACGGGCAGTACTTC
NA	NA	TRBV20-1	15	TRBJ2-7	CSAPGQGSYTFEQYF	NA
NA	few	TRBV20-1	14	TRBJ2-5	CSARAVGGQETQYF	TGCAGTGCTAGAGCAGTCGGGGGTCAAGAGACCCAGTACTTC
NA	NA	TRBV7-3	15	TRBJ1-4	CASSSSGKVGEKLFF	TGTGCCAGCAGCTCCTCAGGGAAAGTGGGTGAAAAACTGTTTTTT
NA	NA	TRBV25-1	13	TRBJ1-1	CASRRSGNTEAFF	TGTGCCAGCAGGAGGTCAGGTAACACTGAAGCTTTCTTT
NA	NA	TRBV29-1	12	TRBJ1-2	CSVDRRGYGYTF	TGCAGCGTTGATCGCAGAGGATATGGCTACACCTTC
TRBD2	NA	TRBV29-1	14	TRBJ2-7	CSVRLAGGQNEQYF	TGCAGCGTTCGTCTAGCGGGAGGGCAGAACGAGCAGTACTTC
TRBD1	few	TRBV10-3	14	TRBJ1-2	CAISPGTASYGYTF	TGTGCCATCAGTCCGGGGACAGCCTCCTATGGCTACACCTTC
NA	NA	TRBV12-3/TRBV12-4	14	TRBJ1-1	CASRLDGMRTEAFF	TGTGCCAGCAGATTGGACGGTATGAGGACTGAAGCTTTCTTT
TRBD2	many	TRBV12-3/TRBV12-4	15	TRBJ2-5	CASSHPGLVGETQYF	TGTGCCAGCAGCCACCCGGGACTAGTGGGGGAGACCCAGTACTTC
NA	NA	TRBV10-2	12	TRBJ1-1	CASSEERGWAFF	TGCGCCAGCAGTGAAGAAAGGGGTTGGGCTTTCTTT
NA	NA	TRBV15	13	TRBJ2-6	CATSAPLANVLTF	TGTGCCACCAGCGCCCCTCTCGCCAACGTCCTGACTTTC
NA	NA	TRBV27	15	TRBJ2-7	CASSLSSPRLEGQYF	TGTGCCAGCAGTTTATCCAGCCCTCGGTTGGAAGGGCAGTACTTC
NA	NA	TRBV24-1	12	TRBJ1-1	CATSENSVEAFF	TGTGCCACCAGTGAAAATTCGGTGGAAGCTTTCTTT
NA	NA	TRBV7-2	16	TRBJ2-6	CASSLGQFLTANVLTF	TGTGCCAGCAGCTTGGGCCAGTTCCTGACCGCCAACGTCCTGACTTTC
NA	NA	TRBV29-1	11	TRBJ1-1	CSVSVARDAFF	TGCAGCGTCTCCGTGGCTCGAGACGCTTTCTTT
TRBD1	many	TRBV9	17	TRBJ2-2	CASSDSPGQGATGELFF	TGTGCCAGCAGCGACAGTCCGGGACAGGGGGCCACCGGGGAGCTGTTTTTT